One and the same sample provided the 18 T cell receptor beta chains below, sequenced in a study of blood T cell repertoires in COVID-19. Using immunoSEQ multiplex PCR, the repertoire was profiled, and TCRdb retains in-frame clones only, with some absent. The sample has 130,000 or so clones; about 86% are singletons. Specimen: peripheral blood. These receptors all stem from a woman in her fifties or sixties with acute or convalescent COVID-19.

This chain uses TRBV19 with TRBJ2-3; D is possibly TRBD1 (6 bases). Trimming removed 8 bases at V and 2 bases at J, with 14 bases between. The CDR3 runs to 14 residues. The germline V gene has CDR1 LNHDA and CDR2 SQIVND (reference sequence). The DNA for the CDR3 is TGTGCCAGTGCGTCGACAGGAAACACAGATACGCAGTATTTT. As protein: CASASTGNTDTQYF.

This chain connects TRBV24-1 to TRBJ2-1; TRBD2 agrees at 11 bases. J was trimmed by 4 bases and V by 3 bases; bases with no gene match: 10. The length of the CDR3 is 18 residues. CDR1 KGHDR and CDR2 SFDVKD come from the germline V gene. As DNA, the CDR3 is TGTGCCACCAGTGATCCGAACCCCACTAGCGGGGGTTACAATGAGCAGTTCTTC. Amino acid sequence: CATSDPNPTSGGYNEQFF.

The V gene is TRBV14, the J gene TRBJ2-5; D unresolved. CDR1 is SGHDN, CDR2 FVKESK, per germline. V was pared by 1 base and J by 5 bases, with 5 bases between. The CDR3 contains 12 residues. CDR3 DNA sequence: TGTGCCAGCAGCCAAGTCGGGGAGACCCAGTACTTC. Its protein product is CASSQVGETQYF. The full variable domain, with the rest looked up from reference TRBV14 and TRBJ2-5, is EAGVTQFPSHSVIEKGQTVTLRCDPISGHDNLYWYRRVMGKEIKFLLHFVKESKQDESGMPNNRFLAERTGGTYSTLKVQPAELEDSGVYFCASSQVGETQYFGPGTRLLVL.

This chain connects TRBV11-3 to TRBJ2-1; D may be TRBD1 (5 bases). V shed 6 bases and J shed 1 base, with 13 bases lying between them. CDR1 is SGHNT and CDR2 is YENEEA in the germline V gene. CDR3 length: 15 amino acids. CDR3 DNA: TGTGCCAGCAGTTGGGGCCAACCGTCCTACAATGAGCAGTTCTTC. It specifies CASSWGQPSYNEQFF.

The chain joins TRBV2 to TRBJ1-1; D is unclear. The CDR3 runs 14 residues. Deletions cut 6 bases from V and 10 bases from J, with 21 bases between. The V gene's germline CDR1 is SNHLY and CDR2 FYNNEI. The CDR3 loop is CASRVSRAPEGAFF. CDR3 coding DNA: TGTGCCAGCAGGGTAAGCCGGGCCCCGGAGGGAGCTTTCTTT.

This chain links TRBV5-6 with TRBJ2-7; D gene unclear. CDR3 length: 11 amino acids. Germline V gives CDR1 SGHDT, CDR2 YYEEEE. Trimming stripped 0 bases from V and 13 bases from J, with 11 bases between. The CDR3 sequence is CASSLGGTVYF. The CDR3 nucleotides are TGTGCCAGCAGCTTGGGAGGCACTGTCTACTTC.

The gene calls are TRBV29-1 and TRBJ1-4; 9 bases agree with TRBD1. This CDR3 comprises 13 residues. J was trimmed by 17 bases and V by 2 bases; bases with no gene match: 12. CDR1 is SQVTM and CDR2 is ANQGSEA in the germline V gene. CDR3 loop: CSVELGDRVARFF. CDR3 coding DNA: TGCAGCGTTGAACTAGGGGACAGGGTCGCGCGTTTTTTT.

This rearrangement joins TRBV7-8 to TRBJ2-1; 11 bases map to TRBD2. V shed 5 bases, J shed 4 bases, and the junction held 22 bases outside the gene matches. There are 21 residues in the CDR3. Germline V gene lookup returns CDR1 SGHVS and CDR2 FQNEAQ. Here the CDR3 DNA reads TGTGCCAGCAGCCCCGCGTTAGGGTCTAGCGGGGGGCAGGGGCATTACAATGAGCAGTTCTTC. It specifies CASSPALGSSGGQGHYNEQFF.

The chain is built from TRBV19 and TRBJ1-2; 9 bases map to TRBD1. Germline CDR1 is LNHDA and CDR2 is SQIVND (reference sequence). This CDR3 is 16 amino acids long. Trimming took 2 bases from V and 3 from J; bases not matched to a gene: 7. The CDR3 spells CASSIRADRGDYGYTF. CDR3 nucleotide sequence: TGTGCCAGTAGTATAAGGGCGGACAGGGGAGACTATGGCTACACCTTC.

The chain is built from TRBV12-5 and TRBJ1-5; D not resolved. There are 14 residues in the CDR3. Trimming cost V 6 bases and J 6 bases, with 15 bases left between them. Germline values: CDR1 LGHNT, CDR2 FRNRAP. CDR3 loop: CASGTFQEGQPQHF. The CDR3 DNA reads as TGTGCTAGTGGGACGTTCCAGGAGGGTCAGCCCCAGCATTTT.

This chain joins TRBV5-4 and TRBJ2-3; D is perhaps TRBD2 (6 bases). V was clipped by 2 bases and J by 2 bases, with 12 bases between them. The CDR3 consists of 15 residues. Per germline, CDR1 SGHNT and CDR2 YYREEE (reference sequence). CDR3 protein: CASSFGGTTTDTQYF. The CDR3, as DNA: TGTGCCAGCAGCTTCGGGGGTACGACCACAGATACGCAGTATTTT.

This clone was seen a few times. The chain couples TRBV5-1 to TRBJ1-4, with 7 bases matching TRBD1. The CDR3 is 14 amino acids. Germline CDR1 SGHRS, CDR2 YFSETQ. The V segment lost 4 bases and the J segment 7 bases; nucleotides outside the gene matches: 7. The CDR3 protein is CASSAAGGSEKLFF. CDR3 nucleotide sequence: TGCGCCAGCAGCGCGGCAGGGGGTTCTGAAAAACTGTTTTTT. Drawing the rest from reference TRBV5-1 and TRBJ1-4, the complete variable domain is KAGVTQTPRYLIKTRGQQVTLSCSPISGHRSVSWYQQTPGQGLQFLFEYFSETQRNKGNFPGRFSGRQFSNSRSEMNVSTLELGDSALYLCASSAAGGSEKLFFGSGTQLSVL.

Only one count was recorded for this clone. The chain couples TRBV18 to TRBJ1-2; 9 bases are a match to TRBD1. This CDR3 spans 14 amino acids. Unmatched junction bases numbered 10, after V lost 6 bases and J lost 8 bases. CDR1 KGHSH and CDR2 LQKENI come from the germline V gene. The CDR3 protein is CASSALITGGGYTF. CDR3 nucleotide sequence: TGTGCCAGCTCGGCCCTAATTACAGGGGGCGGCTACACCTTC.

This sequence joins TRBV2 and TRBJ2-7; 13 positions agree with TRBD2. The CDR3 loop spans 15 amino acids. With V trimmed by 5 bases and J by 2 bases, 3 bases remained unmatched. Germline CDR1 reads SNHLY; CDR2 reads FYNNEI. This CDR3 is CASSPGLAGAYEQYF. The CDR3 DNA follows: TGTGCCAGCAGTCCCGGACTAGCGGGGGCCTACGAGCAGTACTTC.

The chain joins TRBV7-2 to TRBJ1-5; D gene uncertain. CDR1 is SGHTA and CDR2 is FQGNSA in the germline V gene. The V end was cut by 1 base, the J end by 2 bases, with 12 bases between. The CDR3 runs 16 residues. CDR3 amino acids: CASSLVLGGRNQPQHF. The CDR3 DNA follows: TGTGCCAGCAGCTTAGTTCTGGGAGGTCGCAATCAGCCCCAGCATTTT.

The V call is TRBV5-1, the J call TRBJ2-2; 8 positions match TRBD1. This CDR3 comprises 14 residues. After removal of 7 bases from V and 6 bases from J, the junction contained 8 bases not matched to a gene. Germline CDR1 is SGHRS and CDR2 is YFSETQ. The DNA for the CDR3 is TGCGCCAGCTCTGGACAGGGTGGATCCGGGGAGCTGTTTTTT. Translated, it gives CASSGQGGSGELFF.

This chain connects TRBV4-3 to TRBJ1-1, with D possibly being TRBD1 (6 bases). The CDR3 spans 17 residues. V was shortened by 0 bases and J by 0 bases, with 14 bases between the two germline ends. CDR1 is LGHNA, CDR2 YSLEER, per germline. The CDR3 is CASSQDGTGFMNTEAFF. The CDR3 DNA is TGCGCCAGCAGCCAAGATGGAACAGGGTTCATGAACACTGAAGCTTTCTTT.

This chain uses TRBV19 with TRBJ2-1; TRBD1 matches at 9 bases. V trimming: 5 bases; J trimming: 15 bases; junction bases outside the gene matches: 8. CDR3 size: 12 residues. CDR1 LNHDA and CDR2 SQIVND come from the germline V gene (reference sequence). In DNA form, the CDR3 reads TGTGCCAGTAGTCACACAGGGGGCATTCTGTTCTTC. This codes for CASSHTGGILFF. Full variable domain (outside the CDR3, taken from reference TRBV19 and TRBJ2-1): DGGITQSPKYLFRKEGQNVTLSCEQNLNHDAMYWYRQDPGQGLRLIYYSQIVNDFQKGDIAEGYSVSREKKESFPLTVTSAQKNPTAFYLCASSHTGGILFFGPGTRLTVL.